This TCR beta chain is drawn from a study of blood T cell repertoires in COVID-19. Study context: The study drew acute and convalescent COVID-19 samples from the United States, Italy and Spain. PBMCs, B-cell-depleted T cells, or T cells were the source of the cDNA or gDNA that made up the material.

In the source study's methods: Nucleated cell counts were estimated from reference gene primer amplification. TCRdb keeps only in-frame clones here, not all; method: immunoSEQ multiplex PCR. Clone size and the V and J calls come from that table; the DNA yielded D and trimming. Of roughly 64,000 clones listed, around 86% are singletons. Germline V CDR1 and CDR2: WSHSY, SAAADI. The CDR3 is 15 amino acids. Trimming removed 5 bases from V and 3 bases from J; junction bases left unmatched: 8. The V call is TRBV10-2, the J call TRBJ2-3; 7 positions agree with TRBD2. The sequence was obtained from a man aged 35-49 years with acute or convalescent COVID-19. Sequencing was done on a sample of peripheral blood. The CDR3, as DNA: TGCGCCAGCAGTAAGCGGGACTACGGGACAGATACGCAGTATTTT. Protein sequence: CASSKRDYGTDTQYF.